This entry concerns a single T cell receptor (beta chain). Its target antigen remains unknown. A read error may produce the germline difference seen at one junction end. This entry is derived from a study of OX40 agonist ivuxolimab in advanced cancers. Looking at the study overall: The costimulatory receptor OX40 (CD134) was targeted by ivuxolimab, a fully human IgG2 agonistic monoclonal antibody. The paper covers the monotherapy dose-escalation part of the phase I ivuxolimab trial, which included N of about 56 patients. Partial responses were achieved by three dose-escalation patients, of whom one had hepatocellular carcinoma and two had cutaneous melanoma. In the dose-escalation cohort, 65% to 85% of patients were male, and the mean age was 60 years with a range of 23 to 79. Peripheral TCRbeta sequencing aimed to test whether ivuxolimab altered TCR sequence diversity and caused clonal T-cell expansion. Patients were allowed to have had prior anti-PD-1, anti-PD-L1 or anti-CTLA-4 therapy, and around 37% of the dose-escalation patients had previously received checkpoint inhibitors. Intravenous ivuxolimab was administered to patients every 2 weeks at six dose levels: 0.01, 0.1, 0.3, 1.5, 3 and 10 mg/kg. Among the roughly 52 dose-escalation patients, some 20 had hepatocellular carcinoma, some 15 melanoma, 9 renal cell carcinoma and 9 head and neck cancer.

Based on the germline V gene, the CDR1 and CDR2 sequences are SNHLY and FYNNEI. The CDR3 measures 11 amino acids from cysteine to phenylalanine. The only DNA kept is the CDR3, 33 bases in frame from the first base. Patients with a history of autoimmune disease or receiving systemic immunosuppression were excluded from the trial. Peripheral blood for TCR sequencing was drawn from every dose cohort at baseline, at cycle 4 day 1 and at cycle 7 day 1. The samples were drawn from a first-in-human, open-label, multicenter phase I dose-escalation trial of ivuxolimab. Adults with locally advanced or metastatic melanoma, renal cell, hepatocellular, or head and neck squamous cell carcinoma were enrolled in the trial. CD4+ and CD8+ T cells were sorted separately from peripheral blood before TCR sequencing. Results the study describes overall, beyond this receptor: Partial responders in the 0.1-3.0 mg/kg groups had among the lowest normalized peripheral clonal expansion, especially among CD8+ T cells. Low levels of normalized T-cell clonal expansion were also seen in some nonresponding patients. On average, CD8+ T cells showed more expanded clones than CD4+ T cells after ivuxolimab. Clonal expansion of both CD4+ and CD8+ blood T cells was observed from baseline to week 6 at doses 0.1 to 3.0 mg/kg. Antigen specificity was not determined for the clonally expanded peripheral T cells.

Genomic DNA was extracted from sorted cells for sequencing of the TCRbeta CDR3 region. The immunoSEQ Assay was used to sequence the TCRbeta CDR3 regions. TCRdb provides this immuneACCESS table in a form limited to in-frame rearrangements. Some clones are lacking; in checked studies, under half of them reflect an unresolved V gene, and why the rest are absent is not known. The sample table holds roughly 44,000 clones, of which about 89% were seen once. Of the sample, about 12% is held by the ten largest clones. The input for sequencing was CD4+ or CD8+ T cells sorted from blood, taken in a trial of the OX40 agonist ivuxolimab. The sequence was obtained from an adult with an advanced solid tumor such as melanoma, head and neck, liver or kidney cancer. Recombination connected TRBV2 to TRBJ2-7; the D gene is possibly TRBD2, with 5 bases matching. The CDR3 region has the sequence CASSEVEFGVF. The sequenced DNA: TGTGCCAGCAGTGAAGTGGAATTCGGGGTCTTC. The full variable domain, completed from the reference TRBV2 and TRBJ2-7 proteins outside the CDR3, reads EPEVTQTPSHQVTQMGQEVILRCVPISNHLYFYWYRQILGQKVEFLVSFYNNEISEKSEIFDDQFSVERPDGSNFTLKIRSTKLEDSAMYFCASSEVEFGVFGPGTRLTVT.